This passage covers 20 T cell receptor beta chains from one sample sequenced in a study of blood T cell repertoires in COVID-19. Using immunoSEQ multiplex PCR, the repertoire was profiled, and TCRdb retains in-frame clones only, with some absent. The repertoire has 400,000 or so clones, 89% of them found once; the top ten carry 1.5% to 1.8%. Input material: peripheral blood. These receptors were obtained from a woman aged 40-49 years with COVID-19, enrolled during active disease.

The gene calls are TRBV5-6 and TRBJ2-1; TRBD1 matches 7 bases. The CDR3 contains 13 residues. V lost 3 bases, J lost 10 bases, and 7 bases stayed unmatched. The V gene's germline CDR1 is SGHDT and CDR2 YYEEEE. The CDR3 region is CASSSIGGWEQFF. CDR3 nucleotides: TGTGCCAGCAGCTCAATAGGGGGCTGGGAGCAGTTCTTC.

This clone was found once. V and J are TRBV12-3 or TRBV12-4 and TRBJ1-1; possible D gene TRBD1, 5 bases. The CDR3 sequence is 12 residues long. The V end was cut by 2 bases, the J end by 11 bases, with 12 bases between. CDR3 sequence reads: CASSLTSWGAFF. The CDR3 DNA reads TGTGCCAGCAGTTTAACCTCATGGGGCGCTTTCTTT.

This sequence joins TRBV7-2 and TRBJ1-3, with TRBD1 as a possible D gene (6 bases). This CDR3 is built from 14 residues. CDR1 and CDR2 from the germline V gene are SGHTA and FQGNSA. The V and J ends lost 8 bases and 0 bases respectively, with 11 bases between them. CDR3 sequence reads: CASERQVSGNTIYF. The CDR3 DNA reads TGTGCCAGCGAAAGACAGGTCTCTGGAAACACCATATATTTT. Full variable domain (rest looked up from reference TRBV7-2 and TRBJ1-3): GAGVSQSPSNKVTEKGKDVELRCDPISGHTALYWYRQSLGQGLEFLIYFQGNSAPDKSGLPSDRFSAERTGGSVSTLTIQRTQQEDSAVYLCASERQVSGNTIYFGEGSWLTVV.

The V gene is TRBV7-3, the J gene TRBJ2-3; 9 positions match TRBD2. The germline V gene encodes CDR1 SGHTA and CDR2 FQGTGA. The V and J ends lost 2 bases and 4 bases, in that order; junction bases with no gene match: 7. The CDR3 has 16 amino acids. The CDR3 bases are TGTGCCAGCAGCTTATTCGCGGGGGGGCTGGCAGATACGCAGTATTTT. As protein: CASSLFAGGLADTQYF.

V usage is TRBV7-3 and J usage is TRBJ2-2; D gene unclear. This CDR3 is built from 13 residues. Germline V lookup: CDR1 SGHTA, CDR2 FQGTGA. Trimming took off 5 bases at V and 1 base at J, with 5 bases between the two ends. The CDR3 DNA follows: TGTGCCAGCAGCCCTAAGAACACCGGGGAGCTGTTTTTT. It encodes CASSPKNTGELFF.

The rearrangement links TRBV5-4 to TRBJ2-1; 10 bases map to TRBD1. CDR3 length equals 16 residues. Germline CDR1 reads SGHNT; CDR2 reads YYREEE (reference sequence). V was pared by 4 bases and J by 0 bases, with 4 bases of the junction left unmatched. DNA of the CDR3: TGTGCCAGCAGCCCTGGACAGGGGGTCTCCTACAATGAGCAGTTCTTC. It yields the protein CASSPGQGVSYNEQFF.

The rearrangement uses TRBV4-3 and TRBJ1-3; D is undetermined. In germline, CDR1 is LGHNA, CDR2 YSLEER. V was cut by 0 bases and J by 0 bases, with 9 bases left in between. The CDR3 totals 16 residues. CDR3 in DNA: TGCGCCAGCAGCCAAGACGTGGAGAGCTCTGGAAACACCATATATTTT. This codes for CASSQDVESSGNTIYF.

The chain couples TRBV14 to TRBJ1-1; the D gene is possibly TRBD1 (5 bases). The CDR3 has 15 amino acids. From germline, CDR1 is SGHDN and CDR2 FVKESK. V lost 3 bases, J lost 1 base, and 12 bases lay in between. Here the CDR3 reads CASSQLGQPNTEAFF. Here the CDR3 DNA reads TGTGCCAGCAGCCAGCTCGGACAACCGAACACTGAAGCTTTCTTT.

This clone was seen a handful of times. The chain couples TRBV24-1 to TRBJ2-3, with TRBD2 matching over 7 bases. The germline CDR1 and CDR2 sequences are KGHDR and SFDVKD. CDR3 length: 16 amino acids. V dropped 2 bases and J dropped 5; count of bases not matched to a gene: 9. The CDR3 nucleotides read TGTGCCACCAGTGATTCTCGACTAGCCGTCGGAGATACGCAGTATTTT. Its translation is CATSDSRLAVGDTQYF.

The rearrangement uses TRBV10-3 and TRBJ2-3, with TRBD1 as a possible D gene (5 bases). Germline CDR1 reads ENHRY; CDR2 reads SYGVKD. This CDR3 has 15 amino acids. Between the trimmed V and J ends, which lost 9 bases and 2 bases, there was a span of 18 bases. The CDR3 DNA sequence: TGTGCCATTCGCGTAGGGGAAGGACCCACAGATACGCAGTATTTT. As protein: CAIRVGEGPTDTQYF.

The V and J genes are TRBV7-3 and TRBJ1-2; D possibly corresponds to TRBD1 (6 bases). Trimming took 5 bases from V and 5 from J, leaving 21 bases between them. Germline V gene data show CDR1 as SGHTA and CDR2 as FQGTGA. The CDR3 totals 16 residues. CDR3 DNA: TGTGCCAGCAGCCTACAGGCCTCAGGGGATGTTTATGGCTACACCTTC. It translates to CASSLQASGDVYGYTF.

Here the CDR3 DNA reads TGCAGCGCCCGGGACAGAAACTCCTACGAGCAGTACTTC. This translates into CSARDRNSYEQYF. The chain carries TRBV29-1 and TRBJ2-7; 7 positions agree with TRBD1. Germline loops: CDR1 SQVTM, CDR2 ANQGSEA. With 7 bases clipped from V and 0 bases from J, the junction kept 6 bases outside the gene matches. This CDR3 region has 13 residues.

V is TRBV28 and J is TRBJ1-1; 10 nucleotides align to TRBD1. The CDR3 runs to 17 residues. The junction had 8 bases not matched to a gene; V was cut back by 3 bases and J by 1 base. The germline gives CDR1 MDHEN, CDR2 SYDVKM. The CDR3: CASSFPGQGSKNTEAFF. DNA of the CDR3: TGTGCCAGCAGTTTCCCGGGACAGGGGAGCAAGAACACTGAAGCTTTCTTT.

In DNA, the CDR3 is TGTGCCAGCAGCCAAAGAGGAGGGAGCTCCTACGAGCAGTACTTC. Its translation is CASSQRGGSSYEQYF. J is TRBJ2-7 and V is TRBV3-1 (or the pseudogene TRBV3-2); TRBD2 might be the D (6 bases). The V end was cut by 2 bases, the J end by 0 bases, with 11 bases between. CDR3 size: 15 residues. CDR1 and CDR2 (germline): LGHDT, YNNKEL (reference sequence).

This clone occurred once. The chain uses TRBV7-9 and TRBJ2-7, with 7 positions matching TRBD2. Germline CDR1 and CDR2: SEHNR and FQNEAQ (reference sequence). Trimming at V came to 7 bases and at J to 3 bases, leaving 3 bases not matched to a gene. The CDR3 length is 12 residues. The CDR3 loop is CASNERGYEQYF. The DNA of the CDR3 is TGTGCCAGCAATGAGCGGGGCTACGAGCAGTACTTC. The entire variable domain, with the rest obtained from reference TRBV7-9 and TRBJ2-7, is as follows: DTGVSQNPRHKITKRGQNVTFRCDPISEHNRLYWYRQTLGQGPEFLTYFQNEAQLEKSRLLSDRFSAERPKGSFSTLEIQRTEQGDSAMYLCASNERGYEQYFGPGTRLTVT.

The genes are TRBV7-2 and TRBJ2-3; 10 bases agree with TRBD1. Germline CDR1 SGHTA, CDR2 FQGNSA. The junction had 8 bases not matched to a gene; V was cut back by 0 bases and J by 5 bases. The CDR3 length is 17 residues. CDR3 residues: CASSLARQGAAIDTQYF. CDR3 DNA: TGTGCCAGCAGCTTAGCCCGACAGGGGGCGGCTATAGATACGCAGTATTTT. The complete variable domain, with remaining parts taken from reference TRBV7-2 and TRBJ2-3, reads GAGVSQSPSNKVTEKGKDVELRCDPISGHTALYWYRQSLGQGLEFLIYFQGNSAPDKSGLPSDRFSAERTGGSVSTLTIQRTQQEDSAVYLCASSLARQGAAIDTQYFGPGTRLTVL.

This clone appeared once. V gene TRBV7-2 combines with J gene TRBJ2-3; 9 bases map to TRBD2. CDR1 SGHTA and CDR2 FQGNSA come from the germline V gene. The junction had 5 bases not matched to a gene; V was cut back by 4 bases and J by 0 bases. The length of the CDR3 is 16 residues. The CDR3 region has the DNA TGTGCCAGCAGCTCCGCCGGGACTAGCAGCACAGATACGCAGTATTTT. It encodes CASSSAGTSSTDTQYF.

The CDR3 coding sequence is TGTGCCAGCAGTTCGCGGGCAGCCGAGCAGTACTTC. Translation gives CASSSRAAEQYF. This chain joins TRBV28 and TRBJ2-7; possible D gene TRBD2, 5 bases. CDR1 MDHEN and CDR2 SYDVKM come from the germline V gene. V was shortened by 4 bases and J by 6 bases, with 10 bases between the two germline ends. The CDR3 runs 12 residues. The full variable domain, rest sourced from reference TRBV28 and TRBJ2-7, is DVKVTQSSRYLVKRTGEKVFLECVQDMDHENMFWYRQDPGLGLRLIYFSYDVKMKEKGDIPEGYSVSREKKERFSLILESASTNQTSMYLCASSSRAAEQYFGPGTRLTVT.

This chain connects TRBV5-6 to TRBJ2-7, with D maybe TRBD1 (5 bases). This CDR3 region has 13 residues. Germline CDR1 reads SGHDT; CDR2 reads YYEEEE. Deletions cut 2 bases from V and 2 bases from J, with 8 bases between. The CDR3 loop is CASSFPGTYEQYF. The CDR3 DNA reads as TGTGCCAGCAGCTTTCCAGGGACCTACGAGCAGTACTTC.

The genes are TRBV7-2 and TRBJ1-2; TRBD1 is a possible D gene (5 bases). CDR3 size: 16 residues. Germline assignment: CDR1 SGHTA and CDR2 FQGNSA. V lost 1 base and J lost 3, with 15 bases in between. As DNA, the CDR3 is TGTGCCAGCAGCTTAGGAGCAGGGTATACCCACTATGGCTACACCTTC. It translates to CASSLGAGYTHYGYTF.